Listed here are 21 T cell receptor beta chains from one sample, sequenced in a study of blood T cell repertoires in COVID-19. The table came from immunoSEQ multiplex PCR; TCRdb's copy has only in-frame clones and leaves some out. The table lists a few hundred thousand clones, about nine tenths of them singletons. The sample comprised peripheral blood. Receptors were obtained from a middle-aged woman who had recovered from COVID-19.

This clone was found a few times. The chain is built from TRBV19 and TRBJ1-4; 12 bases are shared with TRBD1. Germline V gives CDR1 LNHDA, CDR2 SQIVND (reference sequence). After removal of 3 bases from V and 2 bases from J, the junction contained 4 bases not matched to a gene. There are 17 residues in the CDR3. CDR3 bases: TGTGCCAGTAGTATGGGACAGGGGGCGCAGACTAATGAAAAACTGTTTTTT. Protein product: CASSMGQGAQTNEKLFF.

J is TRBJ2-2 and V is TRBV11-2; 9 nucleotides agree with TRBD1. The CDR3 is 17 residues long. Unmatched junction bases numbered 5, after V lost 2 bases and J lost 1 base. Germline V gene sequence: CDR1 SGHAT, CDR2 FQNNGV. CDR3 sequence reads: CASSLLVGQGNTGELFF. The CDR3 DNA follows: TGTGCCAGCAGCTTATTAGTGGGACAGGGGAACACCGGGGAGCTGTTTTTT.

The chain employs TRBV19 and TRBJ2-1; 9 bases are a match to TRBD2. There are 14 residues in the CDR3. Germline loops: CDR1 LNHDA, CDR2 SQIVND (reference sequence). Trimming cost V 4 bases and J 7 bases; bases outside gene matches: 5. The CDR3 nucleotides are TGTGCCAGTAGTAGGGCGGGAGGGCCTAATGAGCAGTTCTTC. Its protein product is CASSRAGGPNEQFF.

The CDR3 nucleotides read TGTGCCAGTAGTATAGATGGGGCCTCTGGGGGGTACGAGCAGTACTTC. Its protein product is CASSIDGASGGYEQYF. The chain has TRBV19 and TRBJ2-7; a weak D match, TRBD2 (6 bases). The V and J ends lost 0 bases and 4 bases respectively, with 16 bases between them. Germline V gene lookup returns CDR1 LNHDA and CDR2 SQIVND (reference sequence). CDR3 length: 16 amino acids.

The CDR3 is CASSSLGQGVDEQYF. CDR3 DNA sequence: TGTGCCAGCAGCTCCCTAGGACAGGGTGTCGACGAGCAGTACTTC. This chain uses TRBV7-6 with TRBJ2-7; TRBD1 aligns across 8 bases. Trimming at V came to 4 bases and at J to 5 bases, leaving 10 bases not matched to a gene. The CDR3 runs to 15 residues. Germline loops: CDR1 SGHVS, CDR2 FNYEAQ.

Concerning this clone itself: Compared with germline, one end of the junction differs, possibly owing to a read error. This rearrangement joins TRBV23-1 to TRBJ2-1; TRBD2 matches 13 bases. TRBV23-1 is classed as an ORF, of uncertain function. The CDR3 contains 16 residues. The chain's CDR3 is CASSQYRTSGRIVPVF. CDR3 bases: TGCGCCAGCAGTCAATATCGGACTAGCGGGAGAATCGTCCCGGTCTTC.

The chain carries TRBV30 and TRBJ1-5; possible D gene TRBD1, 5 bases. This CDR3 has 13 residues. Deletions cut 5 bases from V and 2 bases from J, with 10 bases between. Germline CDR1 is GTSNPN and CDR2 is SVGIG (reference sequence). The CDR3 DNA follows: TGTGCCTGGGCCGACAGAGGCAATCAGCCCCAGCATTTT. Translation gives CAWADRGNQPQHF. The whole variable domain, remainder taken from reference TRBV30 and TRBJ1-5, is SQTIHQWPATLVQPVGSPLSLECTVEGTSNPNLYWYRQAAGRGLQLLFYSVGIGQISSEVPQNLSASRPQDRQFILSSKKLLLSDSGFYLCAWADRGNQPQHFGDGTRLSIL.

The chain carries TRBV3-1 (or the pseudogene TRBV3-2) and TRBJ1-2, with D perhaps matching TRBD1 (5 bases). This CDR3 has 14 amino acids. The germline V gene encodes CDR1 LGHDT and CDR2 YNNKEL (reference sequence). V lost 5 bases, J lost 5 bases, and 15 bases lay in between. Here the CDR3 reads CASSSTAGGYGYTF. The CDR3 DNA follows: TGTGCCAGCAGCTCGACAGCGGGTGGGTATGGCTACACCTTC.

The chain recombines TRBV5-6 with TRBJ2-1; 9 bases are a match to TRBD1. The length of the CDR3 is 14 residues. The junction had 0 bases not matched to a gene; V was cut back by 0 bases and J by 5 bases. Per germline, CDR1 SGHDT and CDR2 YYEEEE. The CDR3 sequence: CASSLGTGDNEQFF. The CDR3, as DNA: TGTGCCAGCAGCTTGGGGACAGGGGACAATGAGCAGTTCTTC. Drawing the rest from reference TRBV5-6 and TRBJ2-1, the complete variable domain is DAGVTQSPTHLIKTRGQQVTLRCSPKSGHDTVSWYQQALGQGPQFIFQYYEEEERQRGNFPDRFSGHQFPNYSSELNVNALLLGDSALYLCASSLGTGDNEQFFGPGTRLTVL.

This clone has just one count. The chain links TRBV28 to TRBJ2-5; TRBD1 matches 9 bases. The length of the CDR3 is 15 residues. Looked up from germline, CDR1 is MDHEN and CDR2 is SYDVKM. J was trimmed by 0 bases and V by 4 bases; bases with no gene match: 3. The CDR3 reads CASSSGQGYQETQYF. In DNA form, the CDR3 reads TGTGCCAGCAGTTCGGGACAGGGATACCAAGAGACCCAGTACTTC.

The rearrangement links TRBV5-6 to TRBJ2-1; 8 bases map to TRBD1. Germline CDR1 is SGHDT and CDR2 is YYEEEE. The CDR3 is made up of 14 amino acids. V dropped 7 bases and J dropped 5; count of bases not matched to a gene: 8. In DNA, the CDR3 is TGTGCCAGCCTAGCCCAGGGGGCGAACAATGAGCAGTTCTTC. It yields the protein CASLAQGANNEQFF.

The V call is TRBV19, the J call TRBJ1-2; D is perhaps TRBD1 (5 bases). V was pared by 4 bases and J by 8 bases, with 20 bases between. Germline V lookup: CDR1 LNHDA, CDR2 SQIVND (reference sequence). The CDR3 consists of 15 residues. CDR3: CASSTVPGMPGGYTF. The CDR3 DNA reads as TGTGCCAGTAGTACCGTCCCAGGGATGCCGGGCGGCTACACCTTC. The whole variable domain, filled in from reference TRBV19 and TRBJ1-2, reads DGGITQSPKYLFRKEGQNVTLSCEQNLNHDAMYWYRQDPGQGLRLIYYSQIVNDFQKGDIAEGYSVSREKKESFPLTVTSAQKNPTAFYLCASSTVPGMPGGYTFGSGTRLTVV.

The chain recombines TRBV11-1 with TRBJ2-1, with 8 bases matching TRBD2. The germline gives CDR1 SGHAT, CDR2 FQDESV (reference sequence). The CDR3 is 16 residues long. The V and J ends lost 2 bases and 7 bases, in that order; junction bases with no gene match: 10. The CDR3 DNA sequence: TGTGCCAGCAGCTTACTGCCGGGACTAGACCAAAATGAGCAGTTCTTC. Translated: CASSLLPGLDQNEQFF.

The chain combines TRBV15 with TRBJ2-4; D might be TRBD2 (6 bases). From germline, CDR1 is LNHNV and CDR2 YYDKDF (reference sequence). The CDR3 runs to 17 residues. V gave up 2 bases and J gave up 1 base, with 15 bases separating them. CDR3 DNA: TGTGCCACCAGCAGACGAACCGGGGGTGACGCCAAAAACATTCAGTACTTC. It is translated as CATSRRTGGDAKNIQYF. Supplemented by reference TRBV15 and TRBJ2-4, the full variable domain reads DAMVIQNPRYQVTQFGKPVTLSCSQTLNHNVMYWYQQKSSQAPKLLFHYYDKDFNNEADTPDNFQSRRPNTSFCFLDIRSPGLGDTAMYLCATSRRTGGDAKNIQYFGAGTRLSVL.

This chain links TRBV27 with TRBJ1-3; D remains unclear. This CDR3 is built from 13 residues. V was clipped by 6 bases and J by 3 bases, with 9 bases between them. Germline CDR1 MNHEY, CDR2 SMNVEV (reference sequence). CDR3 DNA sequence: TGTGCCAGCAGCAGACTCGGTGGAAACACCATATATTTT. It codes for CASSRLGGNTIYF.

The V call is TRBV5-8, the J call TRBJ2-1; TRBD2 is a possible D gene (5 bases). Germline V lookup: CDR1 SGHTS, CDR2 YDEGEE. V gave up 4 bases and J gave up 0 bases, with 17 bases separating them. CDR3 size: 17 residues. CDR3 nucleotides: TGTGCCAGCAGCGGGGAGCGCGGCGGAAGCTCCTACAATGAGCAGTTCTTC. Translated, it gives CASSGERGGSSYNEQFF.

The chain is built from TRBV25-1 and TRBJ1-2; D possibly corresponds to TRBD1 (5 bases). Germline values: CDR1 MGHDK, CDR2 SYGVNS. V dropped 3 bases and J dropped 6 bases, with 17 bases sitting between them. The CDR3 runs 15 residues. CDR3: CASSELGQGENGYTF. DNA of the CDR3: TGTGCCAGCAGTGAGCTGGGGCAGGGTGAGAATGGCTACACCTTC.

A remark on this clone: At one of its ends the junction is not consistent with the germline gene, which may arise from a read error. J is TRBJ2-2 and V is TRBV30; TRBD1 matches 7 bases. Germline V gives CDR1 GTSNPN, CDR2 SVGIG (reference sequence). This CDR3 contains 16 residues. This CDR3 is CAWTRTGQVYTGELFF. CDR3 nucleotides: TGTGCCTGGACTCGAACCGGACAGGTGTACACCGGAGAGCTGTTTTTT.

V is TRBV30 and J is TRBJ2-3, with D possibly being TRBD1 (5 bases). Germline V gene sequence: CDR1 GTSNPN, CDR2 SVGIG (reference sequence). The V end lost 2 bases, the J end lost 0 bases, and 9 bases lay between the germline ends. This CDR3 comprises 14 residues. CDR3 nucleotides: TGTGCCTGGAGTCCAGGGATAAGCACAGATACGCAGTATTTT. Its translation is CAWSPGISTDTQYF.

The V call is TRBV6-5, the J call TRBJ2-7; tentative D call: TRBD1 (5 bases). From germline, CDR1 is MNHEY and CDR2 SVGAGI. Trimming pared 8 bases from V and 4 bases from J, leaving 9 bases between. The CDR3 has 11 residues. Here the CDR3 DNA reads TGTGCCAGCGGTAGGGGATACGAGCAGTACTTC. It codes for CASGRGYEQYF.

The chain joins TRBV30 to TRBJ2-3; TRBD2 agrees at 10 bases. Germline V gives CDR1 GTSNPN, CDR2 SVGIG (reference sequence). This CDR3 is 17 amino acids long. Trimming at V came to 0 bases and at J to 2 bases, leaving 8 bases not matched to a gene. This CDR3 is CAWSVPGLAVLTDTQYF. The CDR3 coding sequence is TGTGCCTGGAGTGTCCCCGGACTAGCGGTACTCACAGATACGCAGTATTTT.